This T cell receptor (beta chain) was identified during a study of shared clonotypes between healthy human individuals (dated by TCRdb to about 2020). About the investigation overall: The cohort comprised two women and a few men aged 18 to 49 years. Blood TCR repertoires of a handful of healthy adults were deeply sequenced to estimate repertoire size and the extent of clonotype sharing between individuals. For each donor, CD4 naive and CD4 memory were each run on three plates, CD8 naive on two plates, and CD8 memory on one plate. Leukapheresis yielded between about 0.94 and 8.9 billion PBMCs per donor. Different laboratories and diverse techniques were used to prepare libraries and sequence TCR repertoires, to increase sequencing depth and limit assay-specific biases.

Spanning cysteine to phenylalanine, the CDR3 consists of 17 amino acids. The kept DNA is CDR3 alone, 51 bases in frame from the first base. In the germline V gene (reference sequence), CDR1 corresponds to LNHDA and CDR2 to SQIVND. Trimmed from V: 5 bases; trimmed from J: 6 bases; junction bases lacking a gene match: 15. Of note for this clone: Its binding antigen is unknown. There are no base qualities to consult, and no much larger clone falls within one base.

Healthy HIV-negative adults with no recently reported acute infections or vaccinations were included as donors. Every donor was a Caucasian adult living in Nashville, Tennessee, USA. CD4+ T cells were enriched by magnetic negative selection; naive cells were then positively selected on CD45RA, and the negative fraction formed the memory subset. After blood collection by leukapheresis, PBMCs were isolated using Ficoll-Histopaque density gradient centrifugation and then cryopreserved in the vapor phase of liquid nitrogen. Purity and quantity of every magnetically sorted T cell population were checked by analytical flow cytometry. Genomic DNA was isolated from every sorted fraction and measured by UV absorbance on a Nanodrop 2000c. What the authors observed across the whole study: Because the study included a small number of donors, the genetic and exposure-history diversity represented was limited. Even with the large sequencing depth, rarefaction of the sorted-subset datasets indicated that sequencing was incomplete. Larger estimated clonotype richness was generally found for naive subsets than for memory subsets. Across four donors, about 5.2% of naive CD4, approximately 3.6% of naive CD8, about 2% of memory CD4, and roughly 0.41% of memory CD8 clonotypes were shared. Compared with non-shared clonotypes, the clonotypes found in all four sorted-subset donors had higher generation probabilities. Pairwise subsampling led to the expectation that sequencing depth would affect the degree of clonotype sharing among donors. Sampling was restricted to blood, and TCR repertoires in tissue are likely to differ from TCR repertoires in blood.

Using the deep immunoSEQ assay, TCR CDR3 regions were amplified from genomic DNA by multiplex PCR. For each cell subset, the extracted genomic DNA was distributed evenly across all wells of several immunoSEQ 96-well plates, and each plate served as one replicate. For sorted subsets, roughly 200 ng of genomic DNA, equivalent to some 30,000 T cell genomes, went into each replicate PCR. Purified libraries were quantified with a Qubit 3.0 fluorometer, sized on a Bioanalyzer 2100, and re-quantified with the KAPA Library Quantification kit. Each immunoSEQ 96-well plate was sequenced on its own single-read 150-cycle Illumina NextSeq 550 flow cell. In the original analysis: Because only junctional sequences without quality scores were contained in the immunoSEQ output, filtering matching that applied to full-length reads could not be performed. Sequences were annotated with PyIR, a Python wrapper for IgBLAST v1.9, and V/J genes and CDR3 were assigned using IMGT germline references. Reads with weak V/J assignments (E-value above 1e-6), missing CDR3, stop codons, out-of-frame junctions, or ambiguous translated residues were removed. A V3J clonotype was defined by an identical inferred V gene, J gene, and CDR3 amino acid sequence. Percentage overlap between repertoires was computed as shared unique clonotypes divided by the size of the smaller repertoire. Richness of each repertoire was evaluated using RTK rarefaction, the Chao1 estimator, and Recon v2.1 estimates of unobserved clonotypes. Generation probabilities for all TCRbeta clonotypes obtained by the gDNA method from a handful of donors were computed using OLGA. TCRdb provides this immuneACCESS table in a form limited to in-frame rearrangements. Some clones are lacking; in checked studies, under half of them reflect an unresolved V gene, and why the rest are absent is not known. D and trimming come from the DNA, and the V and J calls and clone size come from that table. The sample includes a few million clones, with approximately 96% observed a single time. Roughly 0.13% of the sample lies in the top ten.

This chain is built from TRBV19 and TRBJ2-2; 7 bases in the junction line up with TRBD1. The TCR comes from a man between 18 and 29 years old in good health. The sequencing input was naive CD4+ T cells sorted from blood. In light of the paper, this sample's cell subset or site label describes: CD45RA+ positively selected. The nucleotide sequence is TGTGCCAGTAGTCTCCGGACTCTACTTGACAGGGCCGGGGAGCTGTTTTTT. Its protein reads: CASSLRTLLDRAGELFF.